What follows are 22 T cell receptor beta chains derived from one specimen sequenced in a study of blood T cells in healthy people across ages. A second PCR, run for roughly 6 to 11 cycles, used a sample-barcoded 5' primer plus a J-beta primer mix. TCRdb reanalysed the 5' RACE reads using MiXCR and keeps one entry per CDR3 protein. The table shows 600,000 or so distinct CDR3 sequences, with about 30% occurring only once. Sequencing was done on a sample of blood. Receptors were obtained from a woman older than 75 in good health.

At least ten counts were recorded for this clonotype. V and J are TRBV5-1 and TRBJ2-1, with 8 bases matching TRBD1. The trim removed 5 bases at V and 4 bases at J, leaving 8 bases unmatched. The CDR3 runs 15 residues. The germline gives CDR1 SGHRS, CDR2 YFSETQ. The CDR3: CASRRTGNTYNEQFF. The CDR3 nucleotides are TGCGCCAGCAGGAGGACAGGGAATACATACAATGAGCAGTTCTTC.

In this sample, this clonotype turned up once. The chain recombines TRBV20-1 with TRBJ2-1; 8 bases are shared with TRBD2. The CDR3 loop spans 16 amino acids. Germline-derived CDR1 and CDR2 are DFQATT and SNEGSKA (reference sequence). V dropped 1 base and J dropped 7; count of bases not matched to a gene: 12. The CDR3 reads CSARGLVAGPQNEQFF. CDR3 sequence (DNA): TGCAGTGCTAGAGGCCTGGTAGCGGGACCCCAGAATGAGCAGTTCTTC.

The rearrangement links TRBV6-6 to TRBJ1-3; 7 nucleotides match TRBD1. This CDR3 is 17 amino acids long. J lost 0 bases, V lost 5 bases, and 10 bases had no gene match. From germline, CDR1 is MNHNY and CDR2 SVGAGI (reference sequence). Written as DNA, the CDR3 is TGTGCCAGCAGTACGCCCGGGACAGTCGCCTCTGGAAACACCATATATTTT. Protein sequence: CASSTPGTVASGNTIYF.

The V and J genes are TRBV3-1 and TRBJ2-5; 11 nucleotides line up with TRBD2. The CDR3 consists of 16 residues. V shed 1 base, J shed 4 bases, and the junction held 5 bases outside the gene matches. Germline V CDR1 and CDR2: LGHDT, YNNKEL (reference sequence). This chain's CDR3 is CASSQGLAGGRETQYF. CDR3 nucleotide sequence: TGTGCCAGCAGCCAAGGTTTAGCGGGGGGGAGAGAGACCCAGTACTTC.

This clonotype has a count of ten or more. The gene calls are TRBV18 and TRBJ2-1, with 11 positions matching TRBD2. V dropped 0 bases and J dropped 4; count of bases not matched to a gene: 14. CDR1 is KGHSH and CDR2 is LQKENI in the germline V gene. The CDR3 length is 20 residues. The CDR3 here is CASSPPFRGTTSGIYNEQFF. As DNA, the CDR3 is TGTGCCAGCTCACCACCGTTCCGGGGGACGACTAGCGGGATTTACAATGAGCAGTTCTTC.

In its sample, this clonotype was seen many times. Written as DNA, the CDR3 is TGTGCCAGCAGTGCACGCCGAAATCAGCCCCAGCATTTT. It encodes CASSARRNQPQHF. The chain carries TRBV27 and TRBJ1-5; D unresolved. The CDR3 sequence is 13 residues long. Germline-derived CDR1 and CDR2 are MNHEY and SMNVEV (reference sequence). V lost 5 bases and J lost 4, with 9 bases in between.

This clonotype was counted at least ten times. The gene calls are TRBV7-2 and TRBJ2-3; no clear D gene. The CDR3 consists of 13 residues. Germline V lookup: CDR1 SGHTA, CDR2 FQGNSA. V lost 6 bases, J lost 8 bases, and 15 bases lay in between. CDR3 sequence (DNA): TGTGCCAGCAGGCTAGGGAATTCGGGTACGCAGTATTTT. Translating it yields CASRLGNSGTQYF.

The genes are TRBV2 and TRBJ1-5, with D perhaps matching TRBD1 (6 bases). The ends were cut back, 7 bases at V and 2 bases at J, with 18 bases in the middle. The germline CDR1 and CDR2 sequences are SNHLY and FYNNEI. This CDR3 is built from 16 residues. The CDR3 coding sequence is TGTGCCAGCAACGGAGGGGGTTCCTGGGGCAATCAGCCCCAGCATTTT. Encoded protein: CASNGGGSWGNQPQHF.

This clonotype showed up many times. The rearrangement joins TRBV27 to TRBJ2-1, with 10 nucleotides matching TRBD2. CDR3 length: 16 amino acids. V trimming: 5 bases; J trimming: 4 bases; junction bases outside the gene matches: 8. Per germline, CDR1 MNHEY and CDR2 SMNVEV (reference sequence). CDR3 sequence: CASSALTSGAYNEQFF. The CDR3 DNA reads TGTGCCAGCAGTGCGCTTACTAGCGGGGCTTACAATGAGCAGTTCTTC.

The chain combines TRBV6-1 with TRBJ1-2; perhaps TRBD1 as D (5 bases). The V gene lost 8 bases and the J gene lost 8 bases, with 15 bases spanning the gap. The CDR3 consists of 12 residues. Germline V gene lookup returns CDR1 MNHNS and CDR2 SASEGT. DNA of the CDR3: TGTGCCAGCGGAGCCGGAGGGGTAGGCTACACCTTC. This encodes CASGAGGVGYTF.

Only a few counts were recorded for this clonotype. The rearrangement joins TRBV27 to TRBJ1-1; TRBD1 matches at 8 bases. V was pared by 0 bases and J by 2 bases, with 2 bases of the junction left unmatched. CDR3 size: 15 residues. Germline V CDR1 and CDR2: MNHEY, SMNVEV (reference sequence). The CDR3 nucleotides are TGTGCCAGCAGTTTATCTTCAGGGGGCAACACTGAAGCTTTCTTT. Translated, it gives CASSLSSGGNTEAFF.

About this clonotype itself: A much more abundant neighbour one base away suggests this may be a read error. The chain links TRBV6-6 to TRBJ2-7; D is unclear. The J call could be wrong; TRBJ2-5 is a better fit for the DNA end. Germline lookup yields CDR1 MNHNY and CDR2 SVGAGI (reference sequence). The CDR3 runs to 16 residues. The CDR3 DNA sequence: TGTGCCGGCAGCCCTCTATATGGGGTAGAAAAAGAGACCCAGTACTTC. Translated: CAGSPLYGVEKETQYF.

With regard to this clonotype: With a much larger clone just one base away, this may be a read error. This chain joins TRBV10-3 and TRBJ2-3, with D hard to call. This CDR3 has 13 residues. The germline CDR1 and CDR2 sequences are ENHRY and SYGVKD. V lost 10 bases and J 3 bases, leaving 14 bases between the germline ends. The CDR3 loop reads CATSSLGTDTQYF. The DNA for the CDR3 is TGTGCCACCAGCTCCCTGGGGACAGATACGCAGTATTTT.

This clonotype occurred many times. CDR3 coding DNA: TGTGCCAGCAGCCGGAGGTCTAGCGACTACGAGCAGTACTTC. Its translation: CASSRRSSDYEQYF. The chain is built from TRBV6-5 and TRBJ2-7; a possible D gene is TRBD2 (6 bases). This CDR3 is 14 amino acids long. Per the germline V gene, CDR1 is MNHEY and CDR2 is SVGAGI. The V and J ends lost 6 bases and 3 bases respectively, with 15 bases between them.

This clonotype has ten or more counts. The chain employs TRBV11-3 and TRBJ2-1, with D possibly matching TRBD2 (7 bases). V was trimmed by 5 bases and J by 9 bases, leaving 14 bases between them. The germline V gene encodes CDR1 SGHNT and CDR2 YENEEA. The CDR3 spans 13 residues. CDR3 loop: CASSRGGESEQFF. CDR3 DNA: TGTGCCAGCAGCCGAGGGGGGGAGAGTGAGCAGTTCTTC.

This clonotype appeared many times. The V and J genes are TRBV7-2 and TRBJ1-1; D gene uncertain. The CDR3 runs 12 residues. The V gene's germline CDR1 is SGHTA and CDR2 FQGNSA. The V and J ends lost 4 bases and 3 bases respectively, with 6 bases between them. The CDR3 DNA is TGTGCCAGCAGCTCTTTGTACACTGAAGCTTTCTTT. Protein sequence: CASSSLYTEAFF.

Notes on this clonotype: A much more abundant neighbour one base away suggests this may be a read error. V gene TRBV20-1 combines with J gene TRBJ2-4, with a possible D match to TRBD2 (5 bases). The DNA end favors TRBJ2-7, so the J call may be wrong. From germline, CDR1 is DFQATT and CDR2 SNEGSKA (reference sequence). CDR3 length: 11 amino acids. CDR3 DNA sequence: TGCAGGGCTAGAGGGAACTACGAGCAGTACTTC. Amino acids: CRARGNYEQYF.

This clonotype came up many times. The chain recombines TRBV27 with TRBJ2-7, with D perhaps matching TRBD1 (6 bases). The germline CDR1 and CDR2 sequences are MNHEY and SMNVEV (reference sequence). This CDR3 contains 14 residues. The V and J ends lost 6 bases and 4 bases respectively, with 16 bases between them. CDR3 nucleotide sequence: TGTGCCAGCAGCCAACAGGGATTTTTGTACGAGCAGTACTTC. Amino acids: CASSQQGFLYEQYF.

This clonotype was recorded at least ten times. The chain uses TRBV3-1 and TRBJ1-2; 7 positions match TRBD1. Trimming took 7 bases from V and 2 from J; bases not matched to a gene: 10. Per the germline V gene, CDR1 is LGHDT and CDR2 is YNNKEL (reference sequence). CDR3 length equals 15 residues. CDR3 sequence: CASTPRGARNYGYTF. The CDR3 DNA sequence: TGTGCCAGCACCCCCAGGGGGGCGCGGAACTATGGCTACACCTTC.

This clonotype showed up many times. The chain links TRBV20-1 to TRBJ1-2, with 10 bases identical to TRBD1. Germline values: CDR1 DFQATT, CDR2 SNEGSKA (reference sequence). V shed 3 bases, J shed 2 bases, and the junction held 9 bases outside the gene matches. The CDR3 runs to 16 residues. CDR3 amino acids: CSARDPRDRGNYGYTF. The DNA for the CDR3 is TGCAGTGCTAGGGACCCTCGGGACAGGGGCAACTATGGCTACACCTTC.

Comment on this clonotype: A much larger clone differs from this one at a single base, so this may be a read error. This chain joins TRBV20-1 and TRBJ2-1; 15 bases align to TRBD2. CDR1 and CDR2 (germline): DFQATT, SNEGSKA (reference sequence). The CDR3 is made up of 15 amino acids. V was clipped by 6 bases and J by 7 bases; unmatched bases: 7. Here the CDR3 reads CSAGLAGGLFNEQFF. The CDR3 DNA sequence: TGCAGTGCGGGACTAGCGGGGGGCCTTTTTAATGAGCAGTTCTTC.

This clonotype showed up just a few times. V and J are TRBV16 and TRBJ1-5; D is possibly TRBD1 (6 bases). CDR1 KGHSY and CDR2 FQNENV come from the germline V gene. V was clipped by 2 bases and J by 0 bases, with 8 bases between them. The CDR3 spans 15 residues. In nucleotides, the CDR3 is TGTGCCAGCAGCCAAGGACAGTATAGCAATCAGCCCCAGCATTTT. Protein product: CASSQGQYSNQPQHF. Combining the CDR3 with reference TRBV16 and TRBJ1-5 gives the whole variable domain GEEVAQTPKHLVRGEGQKAKLYCAPIKGHSYVFWYQQVLKNEFKFLISFQNENVFDETGMPKERFSAKCLPNSPCSLEIQATKLEDSAVYFCASSQGQYSNQPQHFGDGTRLSIL.